A single sample gave rise to the 4 T cell receptor beta chains below, sequenced in a study of Graves' ophthalmopathy and Graves' hyperthyroidism. For repertoire sequencing, the TCR beta CDR3 regions were amplified from RNA transcripts. An initial RT-PCR round employing HTBI primers preceded a second-round multiplex PCR. Each CDR3 protein is one row after TCRdb ran MiXCR on the multiplex PCR reads. The profile shows over 450,000 distinct CDR3 sequences, over 13% of them singletons. The sample taken for sequencing was blood. These receptors were collected from a woman in her twenties or thirties with Graves' ophthalmopathy.

This clonotype was seen repeatedly, ten times or more. CDR3 region: CASSSHRGPYEQYF. In DNA form, the CDR3 reads TGTGCCAGCAGCTCCCACAGGGGACCCTACGAGCAGTACTTC. The chain recombines TRBV7-2 with TRBJ2-7; 7 positions match TRBD1. The junction had 5 bases not matched to a gene; V was cut back by 4 bases and J by 2 bases. The CDR3 has 14 residues. Germline loops: CDR1 SGHTA, CDR2 FQGNSA.

At least ten counts were recorded for this clonotype. V usage is TRBV6-5 and J usage is TRBJ1-5, with D perhaps matching TRBD1 (5 bases). CDR1 is MNHEY and CDR2 is SVGAGI in the germline V gene. The CDR3 has 14 amino acids. Between the trimmed V and J ends, which lost 4 bases and 1 base, there was a span of 8 bases. CDR3 in DNA: TGTGCCAGCAGTTCTCCAGGGAGCAATCAGCCCCAGCATTTT. Translation gives CASSSPGSNQPQHF.

The CDR3 region has the DNA TGTGCCAGCAGCTTAACAGGCGTTGGCAGGGGCTTATCCTACGAGCAGTACTTC. This codes for CASSLTGVGRGLSYEQYF. The chain couples TRBV7-3 to TRBJ2-7; weak D call: TRBD1 (6 bases). There are 18 residues in the CDR3. Germline assignment: CDR1 SGHTA and CDR2 FQGTGA. Trimming cost V 0 bases and J 1 base, with 19 bases left between them.

CDR3 amino acids: CASSPGQGAISPLHF. The CDR3 nucleotides are TGTGCCAGCAGCCCGGGACAGGGGGCTATTTCACCCCTCCACTTT. The rearrangement links TRBV6-1 to TRBJ1-6; 12 bases are shared with TRBD1. CDR1 and CDR2 (germline): MNHNS, SASEGT. Germline trimming cut 6 bases from V and 9 bases from J; bases unmatched to any gene: 6. The CDR3 is made up of 15 amino acids.